This TCR beta chain stems from a study of blood T cell repertoires in COVID-19. Study in general: The United States, Italy and Spain provided the acute and convalescent COVID-19 samples. PBMCs, B-cell-depleted T cells, or T cells provided the cDNA or gDNA that made up the material.

Only in-frame clones appear in the TCRdb table, and some are missing; sequencing was by immunoSEQ multiplex PCR. The table shows about 140,000 clones, with more than 65% occurring only once. The germline V gene encodes CDR1 SGHRS and CDR2 YFSETQ. The CDR3 spans 13 residues. Deletions cut 4 bases from V and 6 bases from J, with 11 bases between. This receptor was taken from a human donor in a cohort sampled during active COVID-19. V and J are TRBV5-1 and TRBJ2-4, with D possibly being TRBD2 (5 bases). The sequencing input was peripheral blood. The CDR3 loop is CASSPRGANIQYF. In DNA, the CDR3 is TGCGCCAGCAGCCCCCGGGGTGCAAACATTCAGTACTTC.